This is a list of T cell receptor beta chains from one sample in a study of blood T cell repertoires in COVID-19. Profiled with immunoSEQ multiplex PCR; TCRdb holds only in-frame clones, not every one. The sample yields 140,000 to 150,000 clones, 70% to 90% seen once. The sequencing sample was made of peripheral blood. The receptors here all came from a woman between 55 and 75 years old with COVID-19, enrolled during active disease. Both conserved end residues are part of each CDR3. Fields, in order: CDR3 protein, CDR3 DNA, clone size, CDR3 length, V gene, D gene, J gene. The D gene is left open where the match is weak. Part of the rows lack a size; the others show once, few, many or a class for expanded clones.

cdr3_aa: CASSFVATVNEQFF; cdr3_nt: TGTGCCAGCAGCTTTGTCGCCACAGTCAATGAGCAGTTCTTC; clone_size: once; cdr3_length: 14; v_call: TRBV11-2; d_call: .; j_call: TRBJ2-1
cdr3_aa: CASSQEGRGRETQYF; cdr3_nt: TGTGCCAGCAGCCAGGAGGGGAGGGGTAGAGAGACCCAGTACTTC; clone_size: .; cdr3_length: 15; v_call: TRBV4-2; d_call: TRBD2; j_call: TRBJ2-5
cdr3_aa: CASSERTASGNTIYF; cdr3_nt: TGTGCCAGCAGCGAACGGACTGCCTCTGGAAACACCATATATTTT; clone_size: .; cdr3_length: 15; v_call: TRBV7-3; d_call: .; j_call: TRBJ1-3
cdr3_aa: CASSGREQGAFSNTEAFF; cdr3_nt: TGTGCCAGCAGCGGTAGGGAACAGGGGGCCTTCTCGAACACTGAAGCTTTCTTT; clone_size: .; cdr3_length: 18; v_call: TRBV11-2; d_call: TRBD1; j_call: TRBJ1-1
cdr3_aa: CASSSGGPSDEQFF; cdr3_nt: TGCGCCAGCAGCTCCGGGGGGCCTAGCGATGAGCAGTTCTTC; clone_size: few; cdr3_length: 14; v_call: TRBV5-1; d_call: .; j_call: TRBJ2-1
cdr3_aa: CASSLSVGPYEQYF; cdr3_nt: TGTGCCAGCAGCTTAAGCGTGGGGCCCTACGAGCAGTACTTC; clone_size: .; cdr3_length: 14; v_call: TRBV7-3; d_call: .; j_call: TRBJ2-7
cdr3_aa: CASSRPDSFSGNTIYF; cdr3_nt: TGTGCCAGCAGCCGCCCGGACAGCTTCTCTGGAAACACCATATATTTT; clone_size: .; cdr3_length: 16; v_call: TRBV3-1/TRBV3-2; d_call: .; j_call: TRBJ1-3
cdr3_aa: CASSGGNRISNQPQHF; cdr3_nt: TGTGCCAGCAGTGGGGGAAACAGGATTAGCAATCAGCCCCAGCATTTT; clone_size: .; cdr3_length: 16; v_call: TRBV2; d_call: .; j_call: TRBJ1-5
cdr3_aa: CASSQATQRDTQYF; cdr3_nt: TGTGCCAGCAGCCAAGCCACTCAGCGTGATACGCAGTATTTT; clone_size: .; cdr3_length: 14; v_call: TRBV3-1/TRBV3-2; d_call: .; j_call: TRBJ2-3
cdr3_aa: CASSLKGGGYNEQFF; cdr3_nt: TGTGCCAGCAGTTTAAAGGGAGGGGGATACAATGAGCAGTTCTTC; clone_size: .; cdr3_length: 15; v_call: TRBV27; d_call: .; j_call: TRBJ2-1
cdr3_aa: CATSDPQPDRALYNSPLHF; cdr3_nt: TGTGCCACCAGTGATCCCCAGCCGGACAGGGCACTCTATAATTCACCCCTCCACTTT; clone_size: .; cdr3_length: 19; v_call: TRBV24-1; d_call: TRBD1; j_call: TRBJ1-6
cdr3_aa: CASSPQPGLAGGRENEQFF; cdr3_nt: TGTGCCAGCAGCCCCCAACCGGGACTAGCGGGGGGGCGGGAAAATGAGCAGTTCTTC; clone_size: .; cdr3_length: 19; v_call: TRBV7-3; d_call: TRBD2; j_call: TRBJ2-1
cdr3_aa: CASSLGLAGGPEQFF; cdr3_nt: TGTGCCAGCAGCTTAGGGCTAGCGGGGGGGCCAGAGCAGTTCTTC; clone_size: once; cdr3_length: 15; v_call: TRBV7-8; d_call: TRBD2; j_call: TRBJ2-1
cdr3_aa: CASSYSPSGAFF; cdr3_nt: TGTGCCAGCAGTTATTCTCCTTCGGGAGCTTTCTTT; clone_size: .; cdr3_length: 12; v_call: TRBV6-2/TRBV6-3; d_call: .; j_call: TRBJ1-1
cdr3_aa: CASSRDTPNTEAFF; cdr3_nt: TGTGCCAGCAGTCGGGACACCCCGAACACTGAAGCTTTCTTT; clone_size: .; cdr3_length: 14; v_call: TRBV2; d_call: .; j_call: TRBJ1-1